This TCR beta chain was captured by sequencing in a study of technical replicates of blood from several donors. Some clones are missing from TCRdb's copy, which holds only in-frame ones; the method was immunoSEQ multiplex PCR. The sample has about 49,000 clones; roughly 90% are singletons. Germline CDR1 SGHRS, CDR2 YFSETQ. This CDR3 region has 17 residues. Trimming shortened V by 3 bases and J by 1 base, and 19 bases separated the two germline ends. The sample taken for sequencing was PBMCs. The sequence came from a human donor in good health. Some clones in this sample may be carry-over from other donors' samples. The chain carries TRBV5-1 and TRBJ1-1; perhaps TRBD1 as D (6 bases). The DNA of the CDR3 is TGCGCCAGCAGCTCCTCACGGGGGGGCCCCAAGAACACTGAAGCTTTCTTT. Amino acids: CASSSSRGGPKNTEAFF.